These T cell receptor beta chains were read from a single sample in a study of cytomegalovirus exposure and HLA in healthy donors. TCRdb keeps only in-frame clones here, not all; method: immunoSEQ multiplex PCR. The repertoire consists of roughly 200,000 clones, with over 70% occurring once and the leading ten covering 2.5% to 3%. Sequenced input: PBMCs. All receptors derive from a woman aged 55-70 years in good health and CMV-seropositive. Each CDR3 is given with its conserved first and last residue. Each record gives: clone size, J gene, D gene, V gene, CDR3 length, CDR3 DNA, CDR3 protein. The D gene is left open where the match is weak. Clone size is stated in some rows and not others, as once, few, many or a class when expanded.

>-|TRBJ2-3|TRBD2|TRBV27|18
TGTGCCAGCAGTTTAAGAGCGGGGGGCCTCCCCCGCACAGATACGCAGTATTTT
CASSLRAGGLPRTDTQYF
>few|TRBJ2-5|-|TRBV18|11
TGTGCCAGCGAGTACCAAGAGACCCAGTACTTC
CASEYQETQYF
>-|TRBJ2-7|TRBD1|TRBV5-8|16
TGTGCCAGCAGCGTAACGGGACAGGGGTTCTCCTACGAGCAGTACTTC
CASSVTGQGFSYEQYF
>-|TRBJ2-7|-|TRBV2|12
TGTGCCAGCAACAGGGCCCCCTACGAGCAGTACTTC
CASNRAPYEQYF
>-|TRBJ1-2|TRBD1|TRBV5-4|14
TGTGCCAGCCGCGCCGGGACAGGGGCTGGTGGCTACACCTTC
CASRAGTGAGGYTF
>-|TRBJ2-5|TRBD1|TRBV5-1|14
TGCGCCAGCAGCCCCGGGACAGGGGGAGAGACCCAGTACTTC
CASSPGTGGETQYF
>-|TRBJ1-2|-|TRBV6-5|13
TGTGCCGTTAAACAAGGGGGGGTCGGTGGCTACACCTTC
CAVKQGGVGGYTF
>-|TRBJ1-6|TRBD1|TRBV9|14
TGTGCCAGCAGCGTAGATGGGACAGCCTCACCCCTCCACTTT
CASSVDGTASPLHF
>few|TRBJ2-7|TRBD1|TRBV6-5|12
TGTGCCACCGGGACAGACCTTAGGGAGCAGTACTTC
CATGTDLREQYF
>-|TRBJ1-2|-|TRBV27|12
TGTGCCAGCAGTTTAGAGGGCTATGGCTACACCTTC
CASSLEGYGYTF
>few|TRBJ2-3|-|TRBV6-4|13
TGTGCCAGCAGTTTTCAGGCCGCAGATACGCAGTATTTT
CASSFQAADTQYF
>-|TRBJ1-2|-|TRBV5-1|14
TGCGCCAGCAGCTCCTTGGACATGTTCGGTGGCTACACCTTC
CASSSLDMFGGYTF
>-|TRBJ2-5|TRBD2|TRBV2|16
TGTGCCAGCGCGGCGGGGTACGGGGGGGCCGGAGAGACCCAGTACTTC
CASAAGYGGAGETQYF
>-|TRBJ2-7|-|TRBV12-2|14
TGTGCAAGTCGCTTGTCTAGCGGGAGCTACGAGCAGTACTTC
CASRLSSGSYEQYF
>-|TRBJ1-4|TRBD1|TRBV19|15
TGTGCCAGTAGGAAAGGAGAGACAGGGAGTGAAAAACTGTTTTTT
CASRKGETGSEKLFF
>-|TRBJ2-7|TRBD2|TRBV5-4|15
TGTGCCAGCAGCTCTAAGGCTAGCGGGAGCTACGAGCAGTACTTC
CASSSKASGSYEQYF
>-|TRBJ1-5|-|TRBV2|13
TGTGCCAGCAAGATGGGGCCAGGACAGCCCCAGCATTTT
CASKMGPGQPQHF
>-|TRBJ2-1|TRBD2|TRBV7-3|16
TGTGCCAGCAGCTTAGGTCAGACTAGCGACTACAATGAGCAGTTCTTC
CASSLGQTSDYNEQFF
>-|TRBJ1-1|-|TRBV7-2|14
TGTGCCAGCAGCTCCTTGGCCGGGGTAGGTGAAGCTTTCTTT
CASSSLAGVGEAFF
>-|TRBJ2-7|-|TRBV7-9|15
TGTGCCAGCAGCTTAGCAGCCTTCCTCTCCTACGAGCAGTACTTC
CASSLAAFLSYEQYF
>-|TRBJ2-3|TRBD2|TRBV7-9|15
TGTGCCAGCATCAAGAGACTAGCGGGCACAGATACGCAGTATTTT
CASIKRLAGTDTQYF
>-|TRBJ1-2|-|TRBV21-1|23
TGTGCCAGCAGCAAAGATAATATTCGGCCCTCCTGTTTGACAGGGGACCTCTTCTATGGCTACACCTTC
CASSKDNIRPSCLTGDLFYGYTF
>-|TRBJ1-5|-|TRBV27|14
TGTGCCAGCAGTTTGCACGGTAGCAATCAGCCCCAGCATTTT
CASSLHGSNQPQHF
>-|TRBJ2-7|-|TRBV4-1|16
TGCGCCAGCAGCCAAAACCGGGACATGGTTTACTACGAGCAGTACTTC
CASSQNRDMVYYEQYF
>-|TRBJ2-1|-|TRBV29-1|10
TGCAGCGTTCGGGTTAATGAGCAGTTCTTC
CSVRVNEQFF
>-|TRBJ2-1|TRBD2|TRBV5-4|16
TGTGCCAGCAGCCGCCCGGGACTAGTGACAGTAGGTGAGCAGTTCTTC
CASSRPGLVTVGEQFF
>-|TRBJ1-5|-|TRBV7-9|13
TGTGCCAGCAGCTTAGGCCAGGGGCGGCCCCAGCATTTT
CASSLGQGRPQHF
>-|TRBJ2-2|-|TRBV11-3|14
TGTGCCAGCAGTCGTCAGACAGATACCGGGGAGCTGTTTTTT
CASSRQTDTGELFF
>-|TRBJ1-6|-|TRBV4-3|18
TGCGCCAGCAGCCAAGACGAGGGTGGGGTTTCCGATAATTCACCCCTCCACTTT
CASSQDEGGVSDNSPLHF
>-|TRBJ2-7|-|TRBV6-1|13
TGTGCCAGCAGTGAAGGCCTAGCCTACGAGCAGTACTTC
CASSEGLAYEQYF
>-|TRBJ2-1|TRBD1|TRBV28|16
TGTGCCAGCAGTTCCTGGACAGGGGGCTCCTACAATGAGCAGTTCTTC
CASSSWTGGSYNEQFF
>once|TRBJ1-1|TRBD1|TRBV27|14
TGTGCCAGCAGTCAGGACAGGGGGAACACTGAAGCTTTCTTT
CASSQDRGNTEAFF
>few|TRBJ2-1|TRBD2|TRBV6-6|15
TGTGCCAGCAGTCTTCCCGGGGGGGCCGGTAATGAGCAGTTCTTC
CASSLPGGAGNEQFF
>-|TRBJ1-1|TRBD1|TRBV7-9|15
TGTGCCAGCAGCTTACGGGGACAGAGCGGCGGTGAAGCTTTCTTT
CASSLRGQSGGEAFF
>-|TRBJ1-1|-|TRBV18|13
TGTGCCAGCTCACCTCAGCAGGGCTCTGAAGCTTTCTTT
CASSPQQGSEAFF
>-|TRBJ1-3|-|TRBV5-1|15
TGCGCCAGCAGAGCGGGACCCGAAAGTGGAAACACCATATATTTT
CASRAGPESGNTIYF
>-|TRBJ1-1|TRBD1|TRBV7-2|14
TGTGCCAGCAGCAGACAGGGGTTGAACACTGAAGCTTTCTTT
CASSRQGLNTEAFF
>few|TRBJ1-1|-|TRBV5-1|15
TGCGCCAGCAGCTTGATGGGCAGGGCGGTAGGCGAAGCTTTCTTT
CASSLMGRAVGEAFF
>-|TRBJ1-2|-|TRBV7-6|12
TGTGCCAGCAGCTTTCAGGGTTCTGGCTACACCTTC
CASSFQGSGYTF
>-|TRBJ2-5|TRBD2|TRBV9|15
TGTGCCAGCAGCCCACGGACTAGCGGGGGAGAGACCCAGTACTTC
CASSPRTSGGETQYF
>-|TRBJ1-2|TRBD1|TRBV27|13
TGTGCCAGCACCACCGCCAGGGGGGTTGGCTACACCTTC
CASTTARGVGYTF
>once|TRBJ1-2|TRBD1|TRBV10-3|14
TGTGCCATCAAACAACAGGGGGCGAACTATGGCTACACCTTC
CAIKQQGANYGYTF
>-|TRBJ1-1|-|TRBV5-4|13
TGTGCCAGCAGCTTGCAGGGGCCGGGTGAAGCTTTCTTT
CASSLQGPGEAFF
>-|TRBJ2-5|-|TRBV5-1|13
TGCGCCAGCAGCTTAAGGGGCCAAGAGACCCAGTACTTC
CASSLRGQETQYF
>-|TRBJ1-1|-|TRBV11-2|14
TGTGCCAGCAGCTCCGACAGGACCCACACTGAAGCTTTCTTT
CASSSDRTHTEAFF
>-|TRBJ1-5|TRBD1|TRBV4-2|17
TGTGCCAGCAGCCAGCTAGCCGGGACAGGGAAGGACCAGCCCCAGCATTTT
CASSQLAGTGKDQPQHF
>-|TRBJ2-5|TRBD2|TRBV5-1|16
TGCGCCAGCAGCTTGGATGCGGGAGGATTCCAAGAGACCCAGTACTTC
CASSLDAGGFQETQYF
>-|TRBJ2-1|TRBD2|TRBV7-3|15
TGTGCCAGCAGCCGACTAGCGGGGGGCTACAATGAGCAGTTCTTC
CASSRLAGGYNEQFF
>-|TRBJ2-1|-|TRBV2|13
TGTGCCAGCAGTGCGGAGACTGACAATGAGCAGTTCTTC
CASSAETDNEQFF
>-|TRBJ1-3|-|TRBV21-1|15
TGTGCCAGCAGCAAAGGTAGAGGCGGAGGAAACACCATATATTTT
CASSKGRGGGNTIYF
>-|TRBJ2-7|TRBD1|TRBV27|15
TGTGCCAGCAGTCCCGGGACAGGGGTCTCCTACGAGCAGTACTTC
CASSPGTGVSYEQYF
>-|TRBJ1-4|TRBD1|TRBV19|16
TGTGCCAGTAGTAGGGACAGGTGGACCCTTAATGAAAAACTGTTTTTT
CASSRDRWTLNEKLFF
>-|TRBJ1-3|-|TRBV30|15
TGTGCCTCGACACATGGGGGAGGCTCTGGAAACACCATATATTTT
CASTHGGGSGNTIYF